Listed below are T cell receptor beta chains from one sample, sequenced in a study of CD8 T cells in ankylosing spondylitis. One entry per CDR3 protein, called by TCRdb with MiXCR from the 5' RACE reads. The sample holds hundreds of thousands of distinct CDR3 sequences; about an eighth are singletons and the top ten take nearly 7%. Sequencing was performed on blood, either unsorted or a sorted T cell fraction (not recorded which). The receptors were gathered from a male donor with ankylosing spondylitis. The CDR3 runs from the conserved cysteine through the conserved F or W. D genes are given only for firm matches. Clone size is stated in some rows and not others, as once, few, many or a class when expanded.

DNA: TGTGCCAGTAGTATCGGAGCCGAACTAGCGGTAAACAATGAGCAGTTCTTC
CDR3: CASSIGAELAVNNEQFF
size: NA
D: TRBD2
V: TRBV19
J: TRBJ2-1

DNA: TGCGCCAGCAGCTTGGAGGCAGGGGACCAGCCCCAGCATTTT
CDR3: CASSLEAGDQPQHF
size: few
D: NA
V: TRBV5-1
J: TRBJ1-5

DNA: TGTGCCACCAGCAGCGGAGACAGGGGGTTCCTACTTCAGCAGTACTTC
CDR3: CATSSGDRGFLLQQYF
size: NA
D: TRBD1
V: TRBV15
J: TRBJ2-7

DNA: TGCGCCAGCAGCGCCTCCGGCGGTAGCTCCTACGAGCAGTACTTC
CDR3: CASSASGGSSYEQYF
size: NA
D: NA
V: TRBV5-1
J: TRBJ2-7

DNA: TGTGCCAGCAGTGTTAAAGGGGATCAGCCCCAGCATTTT
CDR3: CASSVKGDQPQHF
size: NA
D: NA
V: TRBV2
J: TRBJ1-5

DNA: TGTGCCAGCAGCCCAGGACTAGAACATGAGCAGTTCTTC
CDR3: CASSPGLEHEQFF
size: few
D: TRBD2
V: TRBV7-2
J: TRBJ2-1

DNA: TGTGCCAGCAGCCCGGGACAGGACCTCGCCAAAAACATTCAGTACTTC
CDR3: CASSPGQDLAKNIQYF
size: NA
D: TRBD1
V: TRBV3-1
J: TRBJ2-4

DNA: TGCAGCGTCCTACCCCAGAGACAGGGGATAAGGGGCCTTTACGAGCAGTACTTC
CDR3: CSVLPQRQGIRGLYEQYF
size: many
D: TRBD1
V: TRBV29-1
J: TRBJ2-7

DNA: TGTGCCAGCACGGTCAGTTTGGTGACTGAAGCTTTCTTT
CDR3: CASTVSLVTEAFF
size: few
D: NA
V: TRBV6-1
J: TRBJ1-1

DNA: TGTGCCAGCAGCGTAGAGGAGGGTCGCACGCAGTATTTT
CDR3: CASSVEEGRTQYF
size: NA
D: NA
V: TRBV9
J: TRBJ2-3

DNA: TGCAGCGTTGTGGTAGTGGAGGAGCAGTTCTTC
CDR3: CSVVVVEEQFF
size: many
D: NA
V: TRBV29-1
J: TRBJ2-1

DNA: TGTGCCAGCAGCCCTAGCGGGAAAAATGAGCAGTTCTTC
CDR3: CASSPSGKNEQFF
size: NA
D: TRBD2
V: TRBV6-1
J: TRBJ2-1

DNA: TGTGCCAGCGTAGCGGGACGAACGCAGTATTTT
CDR3: CASVAGRTQYF
size: NA
D: TRBD2
V: TRBV27
J: TRBJ2-3

DNA: TGCAGTGCCGTCAACCTCAAGCGGGGGAACACCGGGGAGCTGTTTTTT
CDR3: CSAVNLKRGNTGELFF
size: few
D: TRBD2
V: TRBV20-1
J: TRBJ2-2

DNA: TGTGCCAGCAGTTCGAGGGGCAGGGGGCGAGTTCGGGATGAAAAACTGTTTTTT
CDR3: CASSSRGRGRVRDEKLFF
size: NA
D: TRBD1
V: TRBV12-3/TRBV12-4
J: TRBJ1-4

DNA: TGTGCCAGCAGTCCTCGAATAAGGGGGGCTAGCGCTAGCTCCTACGAGCAGTACTTC
CDR3: CASSPRIRGASASSYEQYF
size: once
D: NA
V: TRBV11-2
J: TRBJ2-7

DNA: TGTGCCAGCAGTGAAGGGCTTAACACCGGGGAGCTGTTTTTT
CDR3: CASSEGLNTGELFF
size: many
D: NA
V: TRBV2
J: TRBJ2-2

DNA: TGCGCCAGCCAAAAGACTAGCGGGAGGGTTGACGAGCAGTTCTTC
CDR3: CASQKTSGRVDEQFF
size: many
D: TRBD2
V: TRBV5-1
J: TRBJ2-1

DNA: TGCAGTGTGGAGGGGGGCTTCGCTAATGAAAAACTGTTTTTT
CDR3: CSVEGGFANEKLFF
size: few
D: NA
V: TRBV20-1
J: TRBJ1-4

DNA: TGTGCCAGCAGTGAAGTGGGGCTGTTTTTT
CDR3: CASSEVGLFF
size: few
D: NA
V: TRBV6-1
J: TRBJ2-2

DNA: TGTGCCAGCAAGGGGGGGAGAGTAGGGTCCTACGAGCAGTACTTC
CDR3: CASKGGRVGSYEQYF
size: NA
D: NA
V: TRBV27
J: TRBJ2-7

DNA: TGTGCCAGCAGCTTAGCCTGGGCCGCTGAAGCTTTCTTT
CDR3: CASSLAWAAEAFF
size: NA
D: NA
V: TRBV7-9
J: TRBJ1-1

DNA: TGTGCCATCACAAGCGGGAATTCTCGCAATGAGCAGTTCTTC
CDR3: CAITSGNSRNEQFF
size: few
D: TRBD2
V: TRBV24-1
J: TRBJ2-1

DNA: TGTGCCAGCAGCTTAGGAGCATGGGATACGCAGTATTTT
CDR3: CASSLGAWDTQYF
size: few
D: NA
V: TRBV11-2
J: TRBJ2-3

DNA: TGCGCCAGCAGCAGTCACAGGGGGGAGAACACTGAAGCTTTCTTT
CDR3: CASSSHRGENTEAFF
size: few
D: TRBD1
V: TRBV5-1
J: TRBJ1-1

DNA: TGTGCCAGCAGTGATCCACTAGCGGGGTACACAGATACGCAGTATTTT
CDR3: CASSDPLAGYTDTQYF
size: few
D: TRBD2
V: TRBV6-1
J: TRBJ2-3

DNA: TGTGCCAGCAGCCCCGGTGCCTTTGATAGCGGGCCGTACAATGAGCAGTTCTTC
CDR3: CASSPGAFDSGPYNEQFF
size: NA
D: TRBD2
V: TRBV11-2
J: TRBJ2-1

DNA: TGTGCCATCAGGAATCGGACAGGGGAAAAACTGTTTTTT
CDR3: CAIRNRTGEKLFF
size: few
D: TRBD1
V: TRBV10-3
J: TRBJ1-4

DNA: TGTGCCAGCAGTTTGGGAAGGACGCAGCCCCAGCATTTT
CDR3: CASSLGRTQPQHF
size: few
D: NA
V: TRBV12-3/TRBV12-4
J: TRBJ1-5

DNA: TGTGCCATCAGTGAGTCCAGACCCAGCAGGAATCCAGAGACCCAGTACTTC
CDR3: CAISESRPSRNPETQYF
size: many
D: NA
V: TRBV10-3
J: TRBJ2-5

DNA: TGCAGTGCTAGAGATGGGACTAGCAATCCCGGGGAGCTGTTTTTT
CDR3: CSARDGTSNPGELFF
size: few
D: TRBD2
V: TRBV20-1
J: TRBJ2-2

DNA: TGTGCCAGCAGCCAAGCAGGGAGCAATCAGCCCCAGCATTTT
CDR3: CASSQAGSNQPQHF
size: many
D: NA
V: TRBV3-1
J: TRBJ1-5

DNA: TGTGCCAGCAGCTTGGGGACAGAAGCTAACTATGGCTACACCTTC
CDR3: CASSLGTEANYGYTF
size: few
D: TRBD1
V: TRBV7-8
J: TRBJ1-2

DNA: TGCGCCAGCAGCCACCCAGGAGCGAAGGCAACTGGAGGGAAAGAGACCCAGTACTTC
CDR3: CASSHPGAKATGGKETQYF
size: NA
D: NA
V: TRBV4-1
J: TRBJ2-5

DNA: TGTGCCACCAGTGATAGAGGGACTAGCGGGAGGGGAGACAATGAGCAGTTCTTC
CDR3: CATSDRGTSGRGDNEQFF
size: few
D: TRBD2
V: TRBV24-1
J: TRBJ2-1

DNA: TGTGCCAGCAGCCAAGCCCGGGGACAAATGAACACTGAAGCTTTCTTT
CDR3: CASSQARGQMNTEAFF
size: few
D: NA
V: TRBV14
J: TRBJ1-1